The 2 T cell receptor beta chains below were found in one sample sequenced in a study of Ad26.COV2.S vaccination and SARS-CoV-2 variants. Using immunoSEQ multiplex PCR, the repertoire was profiled, and TCRdb retains in-frame clones only, with some absent. The table has about 480,000 clones, about 83% seen once; the top ten hold roughly 12%. Described treatment: about 20 received Ad26.COV2.S at low or high dose, single or two shots; 5 received placebo; per-sample allocation not given. Samples analyzed were those drawn on day 63 after the first vaccine or placebo injection. Sequenced material: peripheral blood, taken in a trial of Ad26.COV2.S vaccine versus placebo. These receptors came from a person aged 18-60 years who received the Ad26.COV2.S COVID-19 vaccine or a placebo.

This sequence joins TRBV6-4 and TRBJ1-5; D not resolved. The V end was cut by 1 base, the J end by 0 bases, with 19 bases between. CDR1 and CDR2 from the germline V gene are MRHNA and SNTAGT. The CDR3 length is 19 residues. The CDR3 region is CASSDFRTILPNSNQPQHF. The CDR3 bases are TGTGCCAGCAGTGACTTTCGGACCATCCTCCCAAATAGCAATCAGCCCCAGCATTTT.

The sample holds one count of this clone. The rearrangement joins TRBV7-3 to TRBJ1-1, with D unclear. V lost 0 bases and J lost 6, with 8 bases in between. This CDR3 is 13 amino acids long. CDR1 is SGHTA, CDR2 FQGTGA, per germline. The CDR3 coding sequence is TGTGCCAGCAGCTTAACCCAGGTTTCTGAAGCTTTCTTT. Its translation: CASSLTQVSEAFF.